The rows below give T cell receptor beta chains drawn from one sample of a study of blood T cell repertoires in COVID-19. Assay used: immunoSEQ multiplex PCR; TCRdb lists only in-frame clones, some missing. The data hold tens of thousands of clones, with around four fifths observed a single time. Specimen: peripheral blood. Receptors were obtained from a human donor in a cohort sampled during active COVID-19. The CDR3 runs from the conserved cysteine through the conserved F or W. The order of the fields is V gene, J gene, D gene, clone size, CDR3 DNA, CDR3 protein. A D gene is named only where the DNA matches it firmly. Size tells how often a clone was seen (once, few, many) or the class of an expanded clone, and some rows leave it out.

>TRBV5-1|TRBJ2-3|TRBD2|NA
TGCGCCAGCAGCTTGGAAATAGCGGGGGCAGGGACAGATACGCAGTATTTT
CASSLEIAGAGTDTQYF
>TRBV7-8|TRBJ2-7|TRBD1|NA
TGTGCCAGCAGCCCGGACAGGGGAGTCCACGAGCAGTACTTC
CASSPDRGVHEQYF
>TRBV6-6|TRBJ2-3|TRBD2|NA
TGTGCCAGCAGGCCCCTAGCGGGGGGGCTAGATACGCAGTATTTT
CASRPLAGGLDTQYF
>TRBV3-1/TRBV3-2|TRBJ2-3|NA|NA
TGTGCCAGCAGCCCAGGGGGGGATACGCAGTATTTT
CASSPGGDTQYF
>TRBV5-1|TRBJ2-7|NA|NA
TGCGCCAGCAGCCCCGGGGGACCGTACGAGCAGTACTTC
CASSPGGPYEQYF
>TRBV4-1|TRBJ2-7|TRBD1|NA
TGCGCCCGCAGTCGACCGGGACAGGGGGCGTACGAGCAGTACTTC
CARSRPGQGAYEQYF
>TRBV18|TRBJ1-4|TRBD1|NA
TGTGCCAGCAAGGAGGGGGCCCTACCGGATGAAAAACTGTTTTTT
CASKEGALPDEKLFF
>TRBV12-5|TRBJ1-1|TRBD1|NA
TGTGCTAGTGCCTATAGGACAGGGGAGAAATCTTCGATAGCTTTCTTT
CASAYRTGEKSSIAFF
>TRBV5-4|TRBJ1-1|NA|NA
TGTGCCAGCAGCTTGGGGCAGGGGAGAGCTGAAGCTTTCTTT
CASSLGQGRAEAFF
>TRBV5-5|TRBJ2-7|NA|NA
TGTGCCAGCAGCGTGGGGGCTAGCGACGAGCAGTACTTC
CASSVGASDEQYF
>TRBV15|TRBJ2-7|NA|once
TGTGCCACCAGCAAGGGGTTGGGCTACGAGCAGTACTTC
CATSKGLGYEQYF
>TRBV4-1|TRBJ1-2|TRBD1|once
TGCGCCAGCAGCCAATTCGCAGGGGGGCCTGGCTACACCTTC
CASSQFAGGPGYTF
>TRBV5-1|TRBJ1-1|TRBD1|NA
TGCGCCAGCAGGGATGGGACAGGGGTTGCCACTGAAGCTTTCTTT
CASRDGTGVATEAFF
>TRBV14|TRBJ2-7|NA|once
TGTGCCAGCAGCCGGGTCGGGGGACACGAGCAGTACTTC
CASSRVGGHEQYF
>TRBV27|TRBJ1-1|NA|NA
TGTGCCAGCAGTTTCAGGGGTACGGCTGAAGCTTTCTTT
CASSFRGTAEAFF
>TRBV5-1|TRBJ1-1|NA|NA
TGCGCCAGCAGCTTGGATATGCAGGGTTTTGGTATCACTGAAGCTTTCTTT
CASSLDMQGFGITEAFF
>TRBV2|TRBJ1-1|NA|NA
TGTGCCACCCAGGAGGGTATGAGGACTGAAGCTTTCTTT
CATQEGMRTEAFF
>TRBV6-1|TRBJ1-6|NA|NA
TGTGCCAGCAGTGAACGACAGTCTAATTCACCCCTCCACTTT
CASSERQSNSPLHF
>TRBV18|TRBJ2-2|NA|few
TGTGCCAGCTCACCACCGGGCAGGACTACGAACACCGGGGAGCTGTTTTTT
CASSPPGRTTNTGELFF
>TRBV30|TRBJ2-1|TRBD2|NA
TGTGCCTCTAGCGGGGACATTTACAATGAGCAGTTCTTC
CASSGDIYNEQFF
>TRBV18|TRBJ2-2|TRBD2|NA
TGTGCCAGCTCACCACCGCTGCGGGGGGGAGAGCTGTTTTTT
CASSPPLRGGELFF
>TRBV18|TRBJ2-3|TRBD2|NA
TGTGCCAGCTCACCACTGACGGGGGGGGTTACAGATACGCAGTATTTT
CASSPLTGGVTDTQYF
>TRBV5-1|TRBJ1-4|NA|NA
TGCGCCAGCAGCTATAGTACAGGGAGGGCTGAAAAACTGTTTTTT
CASSYSTGRAEKLFF
>TRBV10-1|TRBJ2-7|TRBD2|NA
TGCGCCAGCAGTCAGCGGGGGGAAGAGCAGTACTTC
CASSQRGEEQYF
>TRBV7-3|TRBJ1-1|NA|NA
TGTGCCAGCAGCTCAGGCCTGGGTAACACTGAAGCTTTCTTT
CASSSGLGNTEAFF
>TRBV5-6|TRBJ2-1|TRBD2|NA
TGTGCCAGCACTCCGACTAGCGGGGTTTCCTACAATGAGCAGTTCTTC
CASTPTSGVSYNEQFF
>TRBV6-5|TRBJ1-6|TRBD1|once
TGTGCCAGCAATTTATCCGGGACAGAAAGTTCACCCCTCCACTTT
CASNLSGTESSPLHF